The present T cell receptor beta chain was sequenced within a study of cytomegalovirus exposure and HLA in healthy donors. Study observations and caveats: Serostatus for CMV was the only available immune exposure information. The likely origin of a cluster of highly shared sequence variants was a sequencing artifact. Per a prior analysis, the majority of TCR beta V segments were productive roughly 87% or roughly 30% of the time.

Remarks on this clone: Its antigen is still unknown.

Germline-derived CDR1 and CDR2 are SNHLY and FYNNEI. The CDR3 sequence is 15 residues long. J was trimmed by 6 bases and V by 3 bases; bases with no gene match: 5. In the PCR, 60 Vbeta and 13 Jbeta primers were used. Libraries were prepared by immunoSEQ multiplex PCR; TCRdb keeps only in-frame clonotypes and omits some of them. Of fewer than 45,000 clones listed, over 90% are singletons. The V gene is TRBV2, the J gene TRBJ2-2; 9 positions agree with TRBD2. Sequenced sample: PBMCs. The sequence came from a woman under 30 in good health and CMV-seronegative. This chain's CDR3 is CASSEVAGVPGELFF. In nucleotides, the CDR3 is TGTGCCAGCAGTGAGGTAGCGGGAGTCCCCGGGGAGCTGTTTTTT.